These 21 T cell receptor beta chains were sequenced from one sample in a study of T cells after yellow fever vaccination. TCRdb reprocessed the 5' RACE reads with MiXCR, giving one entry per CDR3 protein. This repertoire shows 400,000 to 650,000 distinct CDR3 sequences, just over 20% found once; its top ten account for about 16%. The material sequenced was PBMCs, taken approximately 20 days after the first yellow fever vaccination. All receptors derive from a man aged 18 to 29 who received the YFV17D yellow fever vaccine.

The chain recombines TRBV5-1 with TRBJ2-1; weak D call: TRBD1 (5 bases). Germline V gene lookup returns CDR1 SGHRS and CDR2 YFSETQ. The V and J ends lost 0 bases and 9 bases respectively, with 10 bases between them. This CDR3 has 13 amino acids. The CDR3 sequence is CASSLEVGPEQFF. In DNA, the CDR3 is TGCGCCAGCAGCTTGGAGGTGGGGCCTGAGCAGTTCTTC.

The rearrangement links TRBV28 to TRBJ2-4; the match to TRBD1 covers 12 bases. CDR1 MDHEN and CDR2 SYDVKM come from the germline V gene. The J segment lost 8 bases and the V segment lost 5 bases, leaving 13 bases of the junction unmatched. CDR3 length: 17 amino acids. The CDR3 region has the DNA TGTGCCAGCAGTCCACTTTGGGGGGACAGGGGGCTTGACATTCAGTACTTC. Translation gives CASSPLWGDRGLDIQYF.

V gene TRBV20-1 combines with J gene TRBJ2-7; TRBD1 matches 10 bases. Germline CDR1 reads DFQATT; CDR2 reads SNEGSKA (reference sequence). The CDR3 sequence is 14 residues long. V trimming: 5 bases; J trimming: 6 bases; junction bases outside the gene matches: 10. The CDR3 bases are TGCAGTGCTCTACATGGGACAGGGGTAGGCGAGCAGTACTTC. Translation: CSALHGTGVGEQYF.

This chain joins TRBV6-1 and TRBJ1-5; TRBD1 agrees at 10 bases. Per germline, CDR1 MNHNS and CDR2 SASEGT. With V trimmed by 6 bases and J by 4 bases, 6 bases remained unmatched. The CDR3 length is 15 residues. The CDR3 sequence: CASRPTGGMNQPQHF. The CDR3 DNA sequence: TGTGCCAGCAGACCGACAGGGGGCATGAATCAGCCCCAGCATTTT.

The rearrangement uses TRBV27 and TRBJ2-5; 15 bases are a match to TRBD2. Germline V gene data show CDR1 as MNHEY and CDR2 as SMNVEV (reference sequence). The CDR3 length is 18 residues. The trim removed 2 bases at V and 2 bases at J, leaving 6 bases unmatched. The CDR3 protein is CASSLGLAGGLWQETQYF. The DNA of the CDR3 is TGTGCCAGCAGTTTAGGACTAGCGGGGGGGCTTTGGCAAGAGACCCAGTACTTC.

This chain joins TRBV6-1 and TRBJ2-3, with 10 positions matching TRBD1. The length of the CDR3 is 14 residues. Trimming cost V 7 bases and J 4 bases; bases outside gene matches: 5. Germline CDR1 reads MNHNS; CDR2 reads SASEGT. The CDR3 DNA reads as TGTGCCAGCATGCAGGGGACAGGGGCAGATACGCAGTATTTT. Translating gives CASMQGTGADTQYF.

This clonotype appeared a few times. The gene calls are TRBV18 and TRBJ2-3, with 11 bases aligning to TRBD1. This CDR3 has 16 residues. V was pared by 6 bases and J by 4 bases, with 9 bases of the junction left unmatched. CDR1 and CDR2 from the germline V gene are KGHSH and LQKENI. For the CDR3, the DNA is TGTGCCAGCTCTCGAACCGGACAGGGGGCCTCAGATACGCAGTATTTT. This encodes CASSRTGQGASDTQYF.

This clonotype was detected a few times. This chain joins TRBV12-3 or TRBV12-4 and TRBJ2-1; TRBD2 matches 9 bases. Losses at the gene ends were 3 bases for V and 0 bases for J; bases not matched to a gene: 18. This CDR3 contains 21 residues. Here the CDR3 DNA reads TGTGCCAGCAGTTTCCCTCAACATAGCGGGGGAACGGGGGGCTCCTACAATGAGCAGTTCTTC. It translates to CASSFPQHSGGTGGSYNEQFF.

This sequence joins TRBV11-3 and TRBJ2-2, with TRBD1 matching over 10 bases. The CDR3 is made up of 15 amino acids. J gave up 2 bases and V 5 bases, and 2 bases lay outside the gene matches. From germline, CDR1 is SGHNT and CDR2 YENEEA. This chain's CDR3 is CASSRDRGNTGELFF. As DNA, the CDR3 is TGTGCCAGCAGCAGGGACAGGGGTAACACCGGGGAGCTGTTTTTT.

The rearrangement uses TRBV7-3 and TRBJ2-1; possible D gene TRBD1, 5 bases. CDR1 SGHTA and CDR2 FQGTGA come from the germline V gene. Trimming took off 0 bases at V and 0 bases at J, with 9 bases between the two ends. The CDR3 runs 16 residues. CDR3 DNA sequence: TGTGCCAGCAGCTTAACCCAGGGCAGCTCCTACAATGAGCAGTTCTTC. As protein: CASSLTQGSSYNEQFF. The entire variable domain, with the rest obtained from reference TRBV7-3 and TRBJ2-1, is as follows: GAGVSQTPSNKVTEKGKYVELRCDPISGHTALYWYRQSLGQGPEFLIYFQGTGAADDSGLPNDRFFAVRPEGSVSTLKIQRTERGDSAVYLCASSLTQGSSYNEQFFGPGTRLTVL.

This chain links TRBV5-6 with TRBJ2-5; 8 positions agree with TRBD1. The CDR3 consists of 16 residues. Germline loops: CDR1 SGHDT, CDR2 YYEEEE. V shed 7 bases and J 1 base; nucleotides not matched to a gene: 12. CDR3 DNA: TGTGCCAGCTATTACCGGACAGGGCCCCCCCAAGAGACCCAGTACTTC. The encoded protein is CASYYRTGPPQETQYF.

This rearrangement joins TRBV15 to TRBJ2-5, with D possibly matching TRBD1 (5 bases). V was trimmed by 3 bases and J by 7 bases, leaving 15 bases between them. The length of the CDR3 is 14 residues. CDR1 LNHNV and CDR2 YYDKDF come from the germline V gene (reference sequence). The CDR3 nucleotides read TGTGCCACCAGCAGTGATCGAAGGCAGGGGACCCAGTACTTC. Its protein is CATSSDRRQGTQYF.

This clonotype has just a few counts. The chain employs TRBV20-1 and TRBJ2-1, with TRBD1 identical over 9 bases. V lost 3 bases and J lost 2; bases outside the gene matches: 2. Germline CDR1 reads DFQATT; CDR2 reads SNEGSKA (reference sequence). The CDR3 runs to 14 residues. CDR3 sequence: CSARGQGPYNEQFF. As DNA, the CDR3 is TGCAGTGCTAGGGGACAGGGTCCCTACAATGAGCAGTTCTTC.

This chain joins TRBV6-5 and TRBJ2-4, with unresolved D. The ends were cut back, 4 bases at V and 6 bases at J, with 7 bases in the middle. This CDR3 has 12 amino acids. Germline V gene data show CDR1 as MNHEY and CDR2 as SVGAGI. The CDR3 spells CASSSVRNIQYF. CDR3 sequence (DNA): TGTGCCAGCAGTTCTGTGAGAAACATTCAGTACTTC.

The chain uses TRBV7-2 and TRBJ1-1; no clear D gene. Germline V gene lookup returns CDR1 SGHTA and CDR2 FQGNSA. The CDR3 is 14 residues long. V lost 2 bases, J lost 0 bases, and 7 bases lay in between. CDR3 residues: CASSLRRLNTEAFF. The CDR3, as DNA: TGTGCCAGCAGCTTACGACGTCTGAACACTGAAGCTTTCTTT.

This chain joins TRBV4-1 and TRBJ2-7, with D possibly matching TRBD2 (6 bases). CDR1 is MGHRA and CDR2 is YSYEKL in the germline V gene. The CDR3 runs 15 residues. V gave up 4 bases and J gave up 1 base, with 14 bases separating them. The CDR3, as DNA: TGCGCCAGCAGCCTACGGGACTCCGAATCCTACGAGCAGTACGTC. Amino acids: CASSLRDSESYEQYV.

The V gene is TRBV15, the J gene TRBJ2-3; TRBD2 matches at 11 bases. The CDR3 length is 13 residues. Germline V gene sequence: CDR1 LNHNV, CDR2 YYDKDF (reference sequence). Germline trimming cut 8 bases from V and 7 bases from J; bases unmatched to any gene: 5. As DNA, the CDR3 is TGTGCCACCGCAATAGCGGGGGGGAATACGCAGTATTTT. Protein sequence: CATAIAGGNTQYF.

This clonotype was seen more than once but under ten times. The CDR3 region has the DNA TGTGCCTGGAGTCCAGGACAGGGGGTTTACGAGCAGTACTTC. Residues: CAWSPGQGVYEQYF. The chain uses TRBV30 and TRBJ2-7; 10 bases fit TRBD1. The trim removed 2 bases at V and 4 bases at J, leaving 5 bases unmatched. CDR1 is GTSNPN, CDR2 SVGIG, per germline (reference sequence). This CDR3 is built from 14 residues.

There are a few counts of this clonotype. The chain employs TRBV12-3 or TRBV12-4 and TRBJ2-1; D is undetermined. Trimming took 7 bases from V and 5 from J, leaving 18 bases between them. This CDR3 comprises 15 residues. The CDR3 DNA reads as TGTGCCAGCACCTACGATGGCCGTCTAAACAATGAGCAGTTCTTC. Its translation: CASTYDGRLNNEQFF.

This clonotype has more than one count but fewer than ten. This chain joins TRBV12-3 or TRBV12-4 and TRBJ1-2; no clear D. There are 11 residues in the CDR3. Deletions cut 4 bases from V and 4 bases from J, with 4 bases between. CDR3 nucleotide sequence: TGTGCCAGCAGTTGGGCCTATGGCTACACCTTC. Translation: CASSWAYGYTF.

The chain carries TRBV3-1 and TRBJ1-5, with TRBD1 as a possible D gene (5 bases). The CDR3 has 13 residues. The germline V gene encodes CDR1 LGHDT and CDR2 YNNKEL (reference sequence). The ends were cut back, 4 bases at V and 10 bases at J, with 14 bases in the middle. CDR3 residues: CASSPRGSGPQHF. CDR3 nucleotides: TGTGCCAGCAGCCCCCGGGGGTCGGGTCCCCAGCATTTT. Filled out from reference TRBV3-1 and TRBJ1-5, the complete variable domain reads DTAVSQTPKYLVTQMGNDKSIKCEQNLGHDTMYWYKQDSKKFLKIMFSYNNKELIINETVPNRFSPKSPDKAHLNLHINSLELGDSAVYFCASSPRGSGPQHFGDGTRLSIL.